This T cell receptor (beta chain) was observed in a study of T cells in Graves' hyperthyroidism and ophthalmopathy. CDR1 LGHNA and CDR2 YSLEER come from the germline V gene. V lost 4 bases and J lost 2; bases outside the gene matches: 3. The CDR3 has 16 residues. The source material, RNA transcripts, was used to amplify TCR beta CDR3 regions. The TCR CDR3 first-round RT-PCR relied on the HTBI primer set. Each CDR3 protein is one row after TCRdb ran MiXCR on the multiplex PCR reads. Of roughly 500,000 distinct CDR3 sequences listed, around 50% were seen once; the top ten hold approximately 44%. This clonotype has at least ten counts. No antigen is known for it. Points from the study as a whole: Blood samples included most of the expanded thyroid clonotypes exceeding 0.001. Ophthalmopathy was distinguished from stable hyperthyroidism by 13 V-J signatures.

The chain carries TRBV4-3 and TRBJ2-6; 9 bases match TRBD1. The clonotype was recovered from an adult woman with Graves' disease, either hyperthyroidism or ophthalmopathy (not recorded which). Sequenced input: peripheral blood or thyroid tissue (not recorded which). CDR3 in amino acids: CASSRDRGTGANVLTF. For the CDR3, the DNA is TGCGCCAGCAGCCGAGACAGGGGGACTGGGGCCAACGTCCTGACTTTC.